This T cell receptor (beta chain) appears in the sequencing data of a study of blood T cell repertoires in COVID-19. The overall study: The United States, Italy and Spain were the sources of the acute and convalescent COVID-19 samples.

The CDR3 has 14 amino acids. Germline V gives CDR1 MNHEY, CDR2 SMNVEV (reference sequence). The V segment lost 3 bases and the J segment 3 bases; nucleotides outside the gene matches: 3. Recruitment covered about two dozen US areas and drew participants whose ages spanned roughly 18 to 90 years. Resolution of symptoms, clearance, or two negative PCRs was present in recovered Cohort 3 donors. Authors' data handling: From reference gene primer amplification, estimates of nucleated cell counts were derived. The assay was immunoSEQ multiplex PCR, and TCRdb's table has in-frame clones only and misses some. For V, J and clone size, that table is used; D and trimming come from the DNA. The sample holds some 300,000 clones, about nine tenths seen once.

The chain couples TRBV27 to TRBJ2-5; 8 nucleotides line up with TRBD2. The sequenced sample was PBMCs or T cells enriched from blood (not recorded which). The TCR originated in a man under 40 who had recovered from COVID-19. The CDR3 region has the DNA TGTGCCAGCAGTTTTGGCGGGGGGAAAGAGACCCAGTACTTC. It encodes CASSFGGGKETQYF.